This T cell receptor beta chain comes out of a study of early T cells in non-severe SARS-CoV-2 infection (dated by TCRdb to the early 2020s). For the wider study: Bulk RNA from unsorted whole blood was used for TCR sequencing, so alpha and beta chains could not be paired. General conclusions and limits of the study: VDJdb matching was skewed toward anti-spike CD8 responses and likely underestimated virus-specific expansions, missing private and CD4 specificities.

Libraries were prepared through 5' RACE. Sequencer: NextSeq 500. The TCR library protocol attached unique molecular identifiers to individual cDNA molecules to correct for sequencing error and PCR bias. Sequencing covered both TCR alpha and beta chains, and within each sample the abundances of alpha and beta sequences were tightly co-correlated. As for the original processing: Decombinator V4 was used to annotate TCR sequences for V gene, J gene and CDR3. TCRs were defined as expanded if a significant change between any two time points was detected under a Poisson model with p below 0.0001. TCR abundances were normalised to the total number of TCRs sequenced in each sample and reported as counts per million. MAIT TCRs were defined by TRAV1-2 paired with TRAJ12, TRAJ20 or TRAJ33, and iNKT TCRs by TRAV10 paired with TRAJ18. VDJdb, accessed 1 November 2021, was searched for CMV, EBV and SARS-CoV-2 annotated TCRs, with TCRs annotated for multiple antigens excluded. The public reads were reanalyzed by TCRdb: fastp trimming at Q25, MiXCR alignment, in-frame beta chains only. Each CDR3 protein appears once, grouped with its most common genes and DNA. V and J calls and clone size were set by TCRdb, not the authors. For this sample there are approximately 71,000 distinct CDR3 sequences; about a tenth appear just once. The top ten constitute around 6.4% of the sample.

The CDR3 runs 17 residues from the cysteine to the phenylalanine. Here the CDR3 DNA is all that survives: 51 bases in frame from base 1. Clipping removes 4 bases from V and 3 bases from J, with 14 as the unmatched junction base count. The germline V gene provides CDR1 MDHEN and CDR2 SYDVKM. The study was a case-control design nested within a healthcare worker cohort in London, UK, with weekly nasopharyngeal swab PCR tests and blood sampling. Healthcare workers were recruited between 23 and 31 March 2020, during the week of the UK lockdown, and were followed weekly for up to about 15 weeks. To note about this clonotype: Its antigen is still unknown. No clone much larger than this one lies a single base away; base qualities are absent.

The sequence links TRBV28 to TRBJ2-5; the junction holds 7 bases that match TRBD1. The clonotype originates from an adult who was a healthcare worker with PCR-confirmed SARS-CoV-2 infection or an uninfected control (not recorded which). Sample: whole blood. CDR3 sequence: CASSSPPAGTAKETQYF. The DNA reads TGTGCCAGCAGTTCCCCCCCCGCCGGGACAGCCAAAGAGACCCAGTACTTC.